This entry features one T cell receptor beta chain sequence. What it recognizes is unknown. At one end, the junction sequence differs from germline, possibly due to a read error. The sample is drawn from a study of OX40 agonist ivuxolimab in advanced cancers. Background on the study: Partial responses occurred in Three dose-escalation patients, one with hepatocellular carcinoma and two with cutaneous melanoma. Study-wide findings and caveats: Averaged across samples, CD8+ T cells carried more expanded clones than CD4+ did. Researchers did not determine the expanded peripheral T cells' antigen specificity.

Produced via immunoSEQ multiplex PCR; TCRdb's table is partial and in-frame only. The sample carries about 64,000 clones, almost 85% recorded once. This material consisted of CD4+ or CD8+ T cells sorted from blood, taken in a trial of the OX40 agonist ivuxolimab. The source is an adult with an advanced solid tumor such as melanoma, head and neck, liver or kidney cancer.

The CDR3 coding sequence is TGTGCCAGCAGCCGTCCCCGGGACAGGGGGCCTGAGGCTTTCTTT. It encodes CASSRPRDRGPEAFF. The rearrangement links TRBV4-2 to TRBJ1-1; 12 bases agree with TRBD1. Germline V CDR1 and CDR2: LGHNA, YNFKEQ. CDR3 length: 15 amino acids.